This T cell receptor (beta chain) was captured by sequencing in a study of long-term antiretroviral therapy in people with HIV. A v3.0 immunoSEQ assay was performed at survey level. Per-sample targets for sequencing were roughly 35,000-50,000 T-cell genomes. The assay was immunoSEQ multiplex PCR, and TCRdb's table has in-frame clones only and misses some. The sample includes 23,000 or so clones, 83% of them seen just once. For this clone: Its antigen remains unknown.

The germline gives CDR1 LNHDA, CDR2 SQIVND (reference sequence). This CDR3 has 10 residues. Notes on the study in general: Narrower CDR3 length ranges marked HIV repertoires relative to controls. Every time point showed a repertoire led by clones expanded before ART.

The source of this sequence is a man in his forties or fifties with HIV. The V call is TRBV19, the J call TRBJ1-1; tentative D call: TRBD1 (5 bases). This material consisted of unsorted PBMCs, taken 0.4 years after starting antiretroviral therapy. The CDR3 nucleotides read TGTCCCCGGGGGGGCACTGAAGCTTTCTTT. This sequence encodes CPRGGTEAFF.